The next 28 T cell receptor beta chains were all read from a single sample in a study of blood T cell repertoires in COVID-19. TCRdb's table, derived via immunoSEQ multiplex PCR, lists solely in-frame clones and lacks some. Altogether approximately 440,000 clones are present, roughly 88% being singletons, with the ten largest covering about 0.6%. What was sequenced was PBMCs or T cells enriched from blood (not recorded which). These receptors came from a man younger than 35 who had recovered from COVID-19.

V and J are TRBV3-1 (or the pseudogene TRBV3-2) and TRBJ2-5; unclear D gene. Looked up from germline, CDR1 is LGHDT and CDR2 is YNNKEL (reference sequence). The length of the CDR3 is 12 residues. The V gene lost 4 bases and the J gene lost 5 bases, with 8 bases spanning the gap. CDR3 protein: CASSPSEETQYF. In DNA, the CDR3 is TGTGCCAGCAGCCCCTCGGAGGAGACCCAGTACTTC.

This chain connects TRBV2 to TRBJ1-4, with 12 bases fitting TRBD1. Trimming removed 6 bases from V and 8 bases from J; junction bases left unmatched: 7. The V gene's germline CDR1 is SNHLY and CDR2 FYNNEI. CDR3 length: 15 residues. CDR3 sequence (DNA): TGTGCCAGCAGCGGGGGACAGGGGGCGGACGAAAAACTGTTTTTT. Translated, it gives CASSGGQGADEKLFF.

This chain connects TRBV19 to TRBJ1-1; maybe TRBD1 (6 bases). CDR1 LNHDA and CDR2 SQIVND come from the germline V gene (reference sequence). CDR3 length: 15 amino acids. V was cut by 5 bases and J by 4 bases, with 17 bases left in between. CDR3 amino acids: CASSSTLTGTTEAFF. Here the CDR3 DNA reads TGTGCCAGTAGTTCGACCTTAACAGGGACCACTGAAGCTTTCTTT.

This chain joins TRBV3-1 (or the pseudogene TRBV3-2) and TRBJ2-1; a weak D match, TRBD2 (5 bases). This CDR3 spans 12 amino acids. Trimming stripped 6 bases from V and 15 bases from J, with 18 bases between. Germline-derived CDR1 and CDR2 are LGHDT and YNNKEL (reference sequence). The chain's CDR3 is CASSPREFRMFF. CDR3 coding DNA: TGTGCCAGCAGTCCCCGGGAATTCAGAATGTTCTTC.

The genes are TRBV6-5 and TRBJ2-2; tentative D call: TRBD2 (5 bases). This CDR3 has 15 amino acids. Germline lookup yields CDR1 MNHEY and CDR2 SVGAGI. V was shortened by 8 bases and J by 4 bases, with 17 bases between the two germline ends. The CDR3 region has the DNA TGTGCCAGCTTTATAAGGGAGAGAATCACCGGGGAGCTGTTTTTT. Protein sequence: CASFIRERITGELFF.

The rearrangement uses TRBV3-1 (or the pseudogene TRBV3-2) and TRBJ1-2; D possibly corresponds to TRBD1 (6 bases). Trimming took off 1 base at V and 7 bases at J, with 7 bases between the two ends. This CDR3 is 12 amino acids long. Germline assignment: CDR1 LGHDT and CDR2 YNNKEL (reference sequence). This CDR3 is CASSQARGGYTF. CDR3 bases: TGTGCCAGCAGCCAAGCCAGGGGTGGCTACACCTTC.

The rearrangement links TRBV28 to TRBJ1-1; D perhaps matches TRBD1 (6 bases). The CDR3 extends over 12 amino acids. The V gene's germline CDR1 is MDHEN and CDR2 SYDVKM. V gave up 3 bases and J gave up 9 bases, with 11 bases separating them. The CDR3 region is CASSLGGAKAFF. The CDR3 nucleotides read TGTGCCAGCAGTTTGGGGGGGGCAAAAGCTTTCTTT.

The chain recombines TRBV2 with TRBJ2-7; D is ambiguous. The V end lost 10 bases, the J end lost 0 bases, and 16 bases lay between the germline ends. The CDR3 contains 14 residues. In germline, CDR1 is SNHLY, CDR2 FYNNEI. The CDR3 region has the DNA TGTGCCACCCAGCCTCAGCGCCTCTCCTACGAGCAGTACTTC. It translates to CATQPQRLSYEQYF. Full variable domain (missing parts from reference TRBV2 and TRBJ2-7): EPEVTQTPSHQVTQMGQEVILRCVPISNHLYFYWYRQILGQKVEFLVSFYNNEISEKSEIFDDQFSVERPDGSNFTLKIRSTKLEDSAMYFCATQPQRLSYEQYFGPGTRLTVT.

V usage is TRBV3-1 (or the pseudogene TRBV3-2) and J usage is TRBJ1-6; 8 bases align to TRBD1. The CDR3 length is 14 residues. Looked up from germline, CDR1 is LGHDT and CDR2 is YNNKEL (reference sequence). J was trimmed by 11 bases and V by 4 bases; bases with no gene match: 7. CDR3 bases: TGTGCCAGCAGCCCCAGGGGGCACAGGACACCCCTCCACTTT. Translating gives CASSPRGHRTPLHF.

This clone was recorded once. This CDR3 reads CASSSTYRGYGYTF. The CDR3 region has the DNA TGTGCCAGCAGTTCGACCTATAGGGGCTATGGCTACACCTTC. The chain recombines TRBV6-5 with TRBJ1-2; tentative D call: TRBD1 (5 bases). Germline lookup yields CDR1 MNHEY and CDR2 SVGAGI. Trimming removed 4 bases at V and 4 bases at J, with 13 bases between. This CDR3 has 14 amino acids.

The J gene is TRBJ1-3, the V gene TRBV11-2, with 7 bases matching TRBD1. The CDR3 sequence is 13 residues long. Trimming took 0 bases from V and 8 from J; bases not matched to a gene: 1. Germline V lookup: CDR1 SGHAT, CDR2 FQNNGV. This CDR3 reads CASSLDRGDTIYF. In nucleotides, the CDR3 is TGTGCCAGCAGCTTAGACAGGGGGGACACCATATATTTT.

The CDR3: CASSRLAGEETQYF. The DNA of the CDR3 is TGCGCCAGCAGCCGACTAGCGGGTGAAGAGACCCAGTACTTC. This chain joins TRBV5-1 and TRBJ2-5, with 10 bases matching TRBD2. The CDR3 contains 14 residues. Germline assignment: CDR1 SGHRS and CDR2 YFSETQ. The ends lost 4 bases at V and 3 bases at J; junction bases unmatched: 3.

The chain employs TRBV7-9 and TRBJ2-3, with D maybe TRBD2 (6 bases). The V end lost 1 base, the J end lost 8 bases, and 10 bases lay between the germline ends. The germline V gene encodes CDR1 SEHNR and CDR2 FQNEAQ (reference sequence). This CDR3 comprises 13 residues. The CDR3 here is CASSLGGEGTQYF. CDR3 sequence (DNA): TGTGCCAGCAGCTTAGGGGGGGAAGGTACGCAGTATTTT.

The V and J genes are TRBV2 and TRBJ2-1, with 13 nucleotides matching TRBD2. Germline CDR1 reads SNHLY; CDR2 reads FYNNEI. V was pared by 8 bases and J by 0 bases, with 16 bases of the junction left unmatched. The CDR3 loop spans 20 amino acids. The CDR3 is CASQRGRLRTSGGSYNEQFF. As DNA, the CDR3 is TGTGCCAGCCAGAGAGGTCGACTGAGGACTAGCGGGGGCTCCTACAATGAGCAGTTCTTC.

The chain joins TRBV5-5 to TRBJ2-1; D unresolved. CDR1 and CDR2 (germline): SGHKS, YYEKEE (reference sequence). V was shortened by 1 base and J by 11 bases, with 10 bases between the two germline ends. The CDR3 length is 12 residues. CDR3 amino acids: CASSLFQEKQFF. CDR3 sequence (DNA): TGTGCCAGCAGCTTGTTTCAAGAGAAGCAGTTCTTC.

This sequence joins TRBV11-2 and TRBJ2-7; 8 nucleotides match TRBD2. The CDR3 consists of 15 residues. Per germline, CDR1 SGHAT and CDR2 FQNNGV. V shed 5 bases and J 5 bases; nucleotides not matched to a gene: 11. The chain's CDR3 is CASSHKAGETHEQYF. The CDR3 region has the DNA TGTGCCAGCAGCCATAAAGCGGGAGAAACCCACGAGCAGTACTTC. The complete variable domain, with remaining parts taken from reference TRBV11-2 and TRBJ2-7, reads EAGVAQSPRYKIIEKRQSVAFWCNPISGHATLYWYQQILGQGPKLLIQFQNNGVVDDSQLPKDRFSAERLKGVDSTLKIQPAKLEDSAVYLCASSHKAGETHEQYFGPGTRLTVT.

CDR3 loop: CASSLGQRERTYEQYF. In DNA form, the CDR3 reads TGTGCCAGCAGTTTAGGTCAGCGGGAGCGTACCTACGAGCAGTACTTC. The chain joins TRBV28 to TRBJ2-7; 8 positions agree with TRBD2. Looked up from germline, CDR1 is MDHEN and CDR2 is SYDVKM. After removal of 2 bases from V and 2 bases from J, the junction contained 8 bases not matched to a gene. The CDR3 runs 16 residues.

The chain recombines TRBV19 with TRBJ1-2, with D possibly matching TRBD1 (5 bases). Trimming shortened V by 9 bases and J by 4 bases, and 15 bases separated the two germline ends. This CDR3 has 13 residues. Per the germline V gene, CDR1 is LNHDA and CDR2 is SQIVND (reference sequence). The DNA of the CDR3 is TGTGCCAGCCGGACAAGGTCCTCCTATGGCTACACCTTC. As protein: CASRTRSSYGYTF.

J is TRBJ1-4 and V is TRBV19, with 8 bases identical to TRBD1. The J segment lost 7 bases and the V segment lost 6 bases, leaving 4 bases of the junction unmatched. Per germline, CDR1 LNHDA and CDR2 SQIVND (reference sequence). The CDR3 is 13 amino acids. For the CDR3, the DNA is TGTGCCAGTAGGGACAGGGCGGCTGAAAAACTGTTTTTT. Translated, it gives CASRDRAAEKLFF.

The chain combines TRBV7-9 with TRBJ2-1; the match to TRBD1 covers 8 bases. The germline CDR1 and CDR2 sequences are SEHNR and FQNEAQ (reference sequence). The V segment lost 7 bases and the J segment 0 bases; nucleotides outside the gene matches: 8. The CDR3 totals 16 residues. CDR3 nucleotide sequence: TGTGCCAGCATCAACCTCGACAGGGGCTCCTACAATGAGCAGTTCTTC. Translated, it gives CASINLDRGSYNEQFF.

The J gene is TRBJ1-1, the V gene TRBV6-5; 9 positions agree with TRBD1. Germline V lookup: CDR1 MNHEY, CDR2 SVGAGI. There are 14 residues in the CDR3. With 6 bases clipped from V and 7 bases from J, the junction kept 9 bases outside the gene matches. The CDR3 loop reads CASSLRDRVDEAFF. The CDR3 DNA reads TGTGCCAGCAGCCTCCGGGACAGGGTGGATGAAGCTTTCTTT.

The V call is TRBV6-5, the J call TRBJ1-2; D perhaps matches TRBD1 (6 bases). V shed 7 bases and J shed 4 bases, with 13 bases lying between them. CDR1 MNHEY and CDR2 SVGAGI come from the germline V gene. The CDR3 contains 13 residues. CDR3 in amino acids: CASTSGHFYGYTF. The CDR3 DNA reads TGTGCCAGCACCTCGGGACATTTCTATGGCTACACCTTC.

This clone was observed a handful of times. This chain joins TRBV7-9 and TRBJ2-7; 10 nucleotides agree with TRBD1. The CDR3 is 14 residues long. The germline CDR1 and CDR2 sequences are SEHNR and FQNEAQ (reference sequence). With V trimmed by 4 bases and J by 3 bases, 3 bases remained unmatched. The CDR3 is CASSSGQGLYEQYF. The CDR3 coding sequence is TGTGCCAGCAGCTCGGGACAGGGGCTCTACGAGCAGTACTTC.

The CDR3 sequence: CASSLSPDLNSPLHF. The CDR3 region has the DNA TGTGCCAGCAGTTTATCGCCAGATCTTAATTCACCCCTCCACTTT. V usage is TRBV27 and J usage is TRBJ1-6, with no clear D. Germline lookup yields CDR1 MNHEY and CDR2 SMNVEV (reference sequence). This CDR3 has 15 amino acids. Trimming took off 0 bases at V and 6 bases at J, with 9 bases between the two ends.

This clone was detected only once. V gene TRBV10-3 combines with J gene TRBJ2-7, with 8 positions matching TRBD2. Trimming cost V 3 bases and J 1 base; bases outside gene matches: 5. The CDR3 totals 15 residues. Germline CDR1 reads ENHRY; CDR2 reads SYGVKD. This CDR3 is CAISDPGTSSYEQYF. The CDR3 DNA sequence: TGTGCCATCAGTGACCCCGGGACTAGTTCCTACGAGCAGTACTTC.

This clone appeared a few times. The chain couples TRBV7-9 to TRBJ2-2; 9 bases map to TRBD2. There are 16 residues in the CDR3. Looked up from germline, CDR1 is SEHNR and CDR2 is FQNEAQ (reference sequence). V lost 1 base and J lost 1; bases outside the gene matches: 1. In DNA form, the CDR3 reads TGTGCCAGCAGCTTAGTAGCGGGGGAGAACACCGGGGAGCTGTTTTTT. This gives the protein CASSLVAGENTGELFF.

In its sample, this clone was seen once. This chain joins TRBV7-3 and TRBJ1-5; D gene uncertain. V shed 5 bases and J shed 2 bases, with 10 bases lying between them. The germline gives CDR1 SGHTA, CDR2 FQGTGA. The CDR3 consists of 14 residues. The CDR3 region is CASSPDGGNQPQHF. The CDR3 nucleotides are TGTGCCAGCAGCCCAGATGGAGGCAATCAGCCCCAGCATTTT.

The CDR3, as DNA: TGTGCCAGTAGTCCGGGACAGGGGGCAACTGGAAACACCATATATTTT. This encodes CASSPGQGATGNTIYF. The chain has TRBV19 and TRBJ1-3; 12 nucleotides agree with TRBD1. The CDR3 has 16 residues. Germline CDR1 reads LNHDA; CDR2 reads SQIVND (reference sequence). With 5 bases clipped from V and 2 bases from J, the junction kept 4 bases outside the gene matches.